This paragraph reports one T cell receptor (beta chain). V was clipped by 4 bases and J by 5 bases; unmatched bases: 5. The CDR3 spans 13 residues. The germline CDR1 and CDR2 sequences are SGHKS and YYEKEE (reference sequence). This sample was taken from a study of blood T cell repertoires in COVID-19. Study in general: The origin of the acute and convalescent COVID-19 samples was the United States, Italy and Spain. Sources were T cells, B-cell-depleted T cells, or PBMCs; the material itself was cDNA or gDNA.

Authors' methods: Using reference gene primer amplification, nucleated cell counts were estimated. Generated by immunoSEQ multiplex PCR, the TCRdb table keeps only in-frame clones and is missing some. The D gene and trimming were derived from the DNA, and the V and J assignments and clone size from that table. The top ten clones hold 3.6% of a sample with around 250,000 clones, more than 85% of them seen once. Sequencing was performed on peripheral blood. J is TRBJ2-5 and V is TRBV5-5, with TRBD2 matching over 7 bases. The TCR sequence derives from a man aged 18 to 29 with active or convalescent COVID-19. CDR3 in DNA: TGTGCCAGCAGCACCCTAGCGGCGGAGACCCAGTACTTC. It yields the protein CASSTLAAETQYF. The full variable domain, with the rest looked up from reference TRBV5-5 and TRBJ2-5, is DAGVTQSPTHLIKTRGQQVTLRCSPISGHKSVSWYQQVLGQGPQFIFQYYEKEERGRGNFPDRFSARQFPNYSSELNVNALLLGDSALYLCASSTLAAETQYFGPGTRLLVL.